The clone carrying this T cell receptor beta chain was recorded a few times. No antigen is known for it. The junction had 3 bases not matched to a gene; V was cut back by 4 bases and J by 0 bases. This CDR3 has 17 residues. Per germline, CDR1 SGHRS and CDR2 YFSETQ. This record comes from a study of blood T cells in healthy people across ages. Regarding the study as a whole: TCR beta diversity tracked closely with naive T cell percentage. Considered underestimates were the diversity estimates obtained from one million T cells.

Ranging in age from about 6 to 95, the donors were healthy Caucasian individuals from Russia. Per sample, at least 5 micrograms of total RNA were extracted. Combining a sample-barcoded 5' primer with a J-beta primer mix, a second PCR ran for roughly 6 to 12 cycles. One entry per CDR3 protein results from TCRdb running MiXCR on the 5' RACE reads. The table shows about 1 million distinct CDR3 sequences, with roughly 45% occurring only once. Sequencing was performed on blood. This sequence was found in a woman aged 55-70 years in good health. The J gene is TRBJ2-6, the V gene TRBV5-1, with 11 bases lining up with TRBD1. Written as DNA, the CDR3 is TGCGCCAGCAGCCCGGGACAGGGGGTCTCTGGGGCCAACGTCCTGACTTTC. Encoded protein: CASSPGQGVSGANVLTF.